Listed below are T cell receptor beta chains from one sample, sequenced in a study of shared clonotypes between healthy human individuals. Profiled with immunoSEQ multiplex PCR; TCRdb holds only in-frame clones, not every one. The data hold approximately 2.5 million clones, with roughly 93% observed a single time. Sequenced material: naive CD4+ T cells from PBMCs. These receptors originate from a man aged 18 to 30 in good health. Some clones in this sample may be carry-over from other donors' samples. Both conserved end residues are part of each CDR3. D genes are given only for firm matches. Clone size appears in some rows only: once, few, many, or a class for an expanded clone.

D	V	J	size	DNA	CDR3
.	TRBV7-2	TRBJ1-2	few	TGTGCCAGCAGCTTCCTTATGAGGGACGCAGGCTACACCTTC	CASSFLMRDAGYTF
.	TRBV5-1	TRBJ2-2	.	TGCGCCAGCACTTGGAAGAGGGGCCCCGCGAACACCGGGGAGCTGTTTTTT	CASTWKRGPANTGELFF
.	TRBV21-1	TRBJ2-1	.	TGTGCCAGCAGCAACCAAATTAAGGGACGAGAGTACAATGAGCAGTTCTTC	CASSNQIKGREYNEQFF
.	TRBV15	TRBJ2-1	.	TGTGCCACCAGCAGAGCCTCTAGTGTCGCTGAGCAGTTCTTC	CATSRASSVAEQFF
TRBD1	TRBV30	TRBJ1-5	.	TGTGCCTGGAGTACAGGGGGAGGTTGGCAGCCCCAGCATTTT	CAWSTGGGWQPQHF
.	TRBV5-4	TRBJ2-7	.	TGTGCCATCGGCGCCGGCGACGGCGTGAACGAGCAGTACTTC	CAIGAGDGVNEQYF
TRBD1	TRBV2	TRBJ2-7	.	TGTGCCAGCAAGGTCACCGGGACAGCCTACGAGCAGTACTTC	CASKVTGTAYEQYF
.	TRBV5-1	TRBJ2-7	.	TGCGCCAGCAGCTGGACCCTCCCAGGGATGGGGTGGGAGCAGTACTTC	CASSWTLPGMGWEQYF
.	TRBV13	TRBJ1-1	.	TGTGCCAGCAGCTTAGGCCCCACCTCGGGGTCTGAAGCTTTCTTT	CASSLGPTSGSEAFF
TRBD2	TRBV27	TRBJ2-1	.	TGTGCCAGCAGTCCTCAGCGGGACTCCTACAATGAGCAGTTCTTC	CASSPQRDSYNEQFF
.	TRBV29-1	TRBJ2-1	.	TGCAGCGTTGAGGGGTCGACGTTCCTTAGCTCCTACAATGAGCAGTTCTTC	CSVEGSTFLSSYNEQFF